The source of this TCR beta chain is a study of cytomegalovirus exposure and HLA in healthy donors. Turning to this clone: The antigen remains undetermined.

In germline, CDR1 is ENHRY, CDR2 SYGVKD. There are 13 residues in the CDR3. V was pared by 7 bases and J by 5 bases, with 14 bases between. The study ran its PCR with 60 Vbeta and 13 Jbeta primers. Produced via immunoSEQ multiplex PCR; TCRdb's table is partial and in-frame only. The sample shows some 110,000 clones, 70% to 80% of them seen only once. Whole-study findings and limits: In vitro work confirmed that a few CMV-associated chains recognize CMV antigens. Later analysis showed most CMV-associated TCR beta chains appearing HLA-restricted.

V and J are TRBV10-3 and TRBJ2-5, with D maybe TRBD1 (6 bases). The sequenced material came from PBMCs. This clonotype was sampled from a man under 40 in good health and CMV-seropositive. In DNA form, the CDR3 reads TGTGCCATCAAAAGGGGGATTGGGGAGACCCAGTACTTC. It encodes CAIKRGIGETQYF.